This T cell receptor (beta chain) was observed in a study of CD8+ T cells in alopecia areata. The study, taken as a whole, reports: Clonality exceeded that of normal scalp in lesional scalp, most notably in alopecia totalis/universalis.

The sorting of PBMCs gave CD4+ and CD8+ T cells. Concerning this clone itself: The antigen remains undetermined.

This CDR3 is 17 amino acids long. The V gene end was trimmed by 1 base and the J gene end by 2 bases; junction bases not matched to a gene: 10. The germline CDR1 and CDR2 sequences are SQVTM and ANQGSEA. TCR sequencing used cDNA made by reverse transcription of extracted RNA. Some clones are missing from TCRdb's copy, which holds only in-frame ones; the method was immunoSEQ multiplex PCR. The table records 90,000 to 150,000 clones, roughly two thirds of them present only once. This TCR was recovered from a human donor in good health. The material sequenced was CD4+ T cells sorted from blood. V usage is TRBV29-1 and J usage is TRBJ2-3, with 9 bases that match TRBD2. The CDR3 loop reads CSVEGSGGSVYTDTQYF. The CDR3 DNA follows: TGCAGCGTTGAAGGGAGCGGGGGGTCCGTCTACACAGATACGCAGTATTTT.